This TCR beta chain was found in a study of type 1 regulatory T cells. Looking at the study overall: T-allo10 is an in vitro-generated, Tr1-enriched CD4 T cell product specific for alloantigen.

Graft donor-derived T-allo10 cells were described as host-alloantigen-specific, anergic, and alloantigen-specifically suppressive. MiXCR, applied by TCRdb to the reads, yields one record per CDR3 protein. This table has about 68,000 distinct CDR3 sequences, 63% appearing once. Concerning this clonotype itself: Its antigen is undetermined.

The CDR3 has 14 residues. Per the germline V gene, CDR1 is DFQATT and CDR2 is SNEGSKA (reference sequence). Trimming at V came to 4 bases and at J to 5 bases, leaving 4 bases not matched to a gene. The sequenced sample was cultured T cells, either the whole culture or a sorted T cell fraction (not recorded which). The sample's subset: Tr1-enriched cell product generated in vitro against host alloantigens. This rearrangement joins TRBV20-1 to TRBJ2-1; 11 nucleotides agree with TRBD2. The TCR sequence derives from a human donor in good health. In DNA form, the CDR3 reads TGCAGTGCTACCAGACTAGCGGGGAACAATGAGCAGTTCTTC. Its translation is CSATRLAGNNEQFF.